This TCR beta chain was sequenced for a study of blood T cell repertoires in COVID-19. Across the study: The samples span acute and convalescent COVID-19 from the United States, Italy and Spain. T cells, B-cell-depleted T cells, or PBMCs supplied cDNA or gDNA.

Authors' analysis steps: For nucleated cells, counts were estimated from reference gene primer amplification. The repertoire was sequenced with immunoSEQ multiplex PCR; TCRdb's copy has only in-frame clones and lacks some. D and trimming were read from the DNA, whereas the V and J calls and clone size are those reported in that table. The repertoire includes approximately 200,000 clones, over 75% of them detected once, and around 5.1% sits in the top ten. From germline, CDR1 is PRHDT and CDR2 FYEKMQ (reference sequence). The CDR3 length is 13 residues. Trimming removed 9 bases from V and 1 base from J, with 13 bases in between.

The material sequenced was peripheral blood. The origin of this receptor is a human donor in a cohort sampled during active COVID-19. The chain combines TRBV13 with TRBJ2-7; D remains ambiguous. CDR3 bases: TGTGCCAGTCGGAGCACTACTTCCTACGAGCAGTACTTC. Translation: CASRSTTSYEQYF.